This record concerns one T cell receptor (beta chain) sequence. What it binds is not known. The germline V gene encodes CDR1 MDHEN and CDR2 SYDVKM. The CDR3 has 13 amino acids. V was trimmed by 3 bases and J by 4 bases, leaving 9 bases between them. This entry belongs to a study of T cells in pancreatic ductal adenocarcinoma. The study, taken as a whole, reports: This surgical cohort overrepresents the minority presenting with early-stage disease.

TCRdb's table, derived via immunoSEQ multiplex PCR, lists solely in-frame clones and lacks some. The sample contains 31,000 or so clones, more than 90% of which appear only once. The selected patients with pancreatic ductal adenocarcinoma had surgery but no neoadjuvant therapy. Sequencing was done on a sample of PBMCs. The receptor comes from a human donor with pancreatic ductal adenocarcinoma. The chain uses TRBV28 and TRBJ1-2; no firm D call. This CDR3 is CASSFPETYGYTF. The DNA of the CDR3 is TGTGCCAGCAGTTTCCCAGAAACCTATGGCTACACCTTC.